A selection of T cell receptor beta chains follows, all from one sample in a study of T-cell memory formation after mild COVID-19. TCRdb reprocessed the 5' RACE reads via MiXCR and lists one record per CDR3 protein. The sample contains roughly 130,000 distinct CDR3 sequences, about 17% of which appear only once. Sample: PBMCs or a T cell subset sorted from them (not recorded which). Receptors were obtained from a man aged 18-30 years who had mild COVID-19 (a few samples of this study predate the infection). Cell type and time point are not known. Each CDR3 is given without its conserved first and last residue.

v_gene	j_gene	CDR3aa
TRBV2	TRBJ2-2	ASSAAGGRKYTGELF
TRBV12-3/TRBV12-4	TRBJ2-7	ASSLRSIGYEQY
TRBV5-1	TRBJ1-2	ASSTGQWDTKGYT
TRBV5-1	TRBJ2-1	ASSLGGDLLDEQF
TRBV2	TRBJ1-2	ARRESASYGYT
TRBV3-1	TRBJ2-6	ASSHYGANVLT
TRBV7-2	TRBJ1-1	ASSLGPGIYTEAF
TRBV2	TRBJ1-4	ASNRVNEKLF
TRBV6-2/TRBV6-3	TRBJ2-5	ASSDLLEETQY
TRBV12-3/TRBV12-4	TRBJ1-5	ASTLGQDYQPQH
TRBV12-3/TRBV12-4	TRBJ1-1	ASSLEGWAF
TRBV6-6	TRBJ1-3	ASSYRGSGNTIY
TRBV25-1	TRBJ1-5	ASSESPAVRQPQH
TRBV5-1	TRBJ2-7	ASSLAMGGLDEQY
TRBV7-2	TRBJ2-5	ASSLGGSLETQY
TRBV3-1	TRBJ2-5	ASSQRGGETQY
TRBV5-1	TRBJ2-4	ASRSGTSNIQY
TRBV20-1	TRBJ1-1	SARPGGGGEEAF
TRBV7-2	TRBJ2-6	ASSSDSSGANVLT
TRBV20-1	TRBJ2-3	SASGRGTDTQY
TRBV10-3	TRBJ2-1	AISLGADRDEQF
TRBV7-3	TRBJ2-3	ASSIAGSTDTQY
TRBV4-2	TRBJ2-1	ASSQDRLRYNEQF
TRBV4-3	TRBJ2-5	ASSQNSGVSQETQY
TRBV10-3	TRBJ2-2	AINRGGTGELF
TRBV4-3	TRBJ2-1	ASSQVRGYSYNEQF
TRBV10-3	TRBJ1-2	AISDRAAGNYGYT
TRBV7-3	TRBJ2-1	ASSFFQRGEGEQF
TRBV4-1	TRBJ2-3	ASSQDGRDLYSSTDTQY
TRBV10-3	TRBJ2-3	ANSGASTDTQY
TRBV5-1	TRBJ2-1	ASSLDGGPYNEQF
TRBV7-2	TRBJ2-3	ASSLVLVSTDTQY
TRBV7-2	TRBJ2-2	ASSLNTGWTGELF
TRBV5-6	TRBJ2-1	ASSLVVSKSL
TRBV12-3/TRBV12-4	TRBJ1-1	ASRRTANTEAF
TRBV12-3/TRBV12-4	TRBJ2-4	ASSLQGAKNIQY
TRBV5-1	TRBJ2-3	ASSASPSDTQY
TRBV5-5	TRBJ2-2	ASSLGPSDTGELF
TRBV12-3/TRBV12-4	TRBJ2-3	ASSLQAQSSDTQY
TRBV10-3	TRBJ2-2	AITQQNTGELF
TRBV9	TRBJ1-1	ASSVSGMNTEAF
TRBV18	TRBJ2-7	ASSPPAGGAAYEQY
TRBV5-6	TRBJ2-7	ASSAYSLGPREGEQY
TRBV11-2	TRBJ2-6	ASSPTWGAGANVLT
TRBV3-1	TRBJ2-2	ASRKDRGLGELF
TRBV7-8	TRBJ2-3	ASSLEGAATDTQY
TRBV12-3/TRBV12-4	TRBJ1-1	ASSFTVSEAF
TRBV6-6	TRBJ1-4	ASRVGDTNEKLF
TRBV5-1	TRBJ2-3	ASSLARGGETTDTQY
TRBV20-1	TRBJ2-5	SARTSGGTETQY